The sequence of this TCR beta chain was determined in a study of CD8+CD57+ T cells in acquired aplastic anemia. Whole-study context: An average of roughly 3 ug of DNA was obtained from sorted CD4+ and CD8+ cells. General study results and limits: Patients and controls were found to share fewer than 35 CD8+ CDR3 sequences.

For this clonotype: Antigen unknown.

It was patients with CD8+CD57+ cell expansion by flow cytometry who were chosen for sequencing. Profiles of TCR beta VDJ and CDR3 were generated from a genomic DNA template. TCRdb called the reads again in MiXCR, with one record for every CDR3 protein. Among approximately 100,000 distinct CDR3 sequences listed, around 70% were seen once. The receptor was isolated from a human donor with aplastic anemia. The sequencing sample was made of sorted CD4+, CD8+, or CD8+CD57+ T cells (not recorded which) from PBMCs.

The CDR3 DNA reads TGCAGTGCTAGCCTACTAGGGGGGAGCTCCTACGAGCAGTACTTC. This translates into CSASLLGGSSYEQYF. V and J are TRBV20-1 and TRBJ2-7; D is tentatively TRBD1 or TRBD2 (6 bases each). Trimming removed 3 bases at V and 0 bases at J, with 15 bases between. Per germline, CDR1 DFQATT and CDR2 SNEGSKA (reference sequence). This CDR3 has 15 residues.